The 7 T cell receptor beta chains below all came from one sample that was sequenced in a study of regulatory T cells in long-lasting Graves disease. To make TCR beta libraries, researchers used iRepertoire HTBI primers and Arm-PCR of CDR3 regions. MiXCR was run by TCRdb on the multiplex PCR reads, yielding one entry per CDR3 protein. Among about 430,000 distinct CDR3 sequences listed, over 20% were seen once. Documented time point: persistent/refractory GD, antithyroid drugs over 5 years with positive TRAb. With RNA extracted from PBMCs as input, the TCR library was made. This specimen was peripheral blood mononuclear cells (PBMCs), taken when the disease was refractory, from a patient treated with antithyroid drugs. These receptors all stem from a female donor with Graves disease.

This clonotype has ten or more counts. The chain combines TRBV3-1 with TRBJ1-6; TRBD1 matches at 8 bases. CDR3 length equals 16 residues. Per the germline V gene, CDR1 is LGHDT and CDR2 is YNNKEL (reference sequence). V was pared by 2 bases and J by 7 bases, with 7 bases of the junction left unmatched. The CDR3 sequence: CASSQLYRDRNSPLHF. The DNA for the CDR3 is TGTGCCAGCAGCCAACTGTACCGGGACAGGAATTCACCCCTCCACTTT.

The CDR3: CASSVGTSGSGDTQYF. Here the CDR3 DNA reads TGTGCCAGCAGCGTAGGTACTAGCGGGAGTGGAGATACGCAGTATTTT. This chain connects TRBV9 to TRBJ2-3; the match to TRBD2 covers 11 bases. The CDR3 length is 16 residues. After removal of 0 bases from V and 5 bases from J, the junction contained 5 bases not matched to a gene. Per the germline V gene, CDR1 is SGDLS and CDR2 is YYNGEE.

V is TRBV28 and J is TRBJ2-3; TRBD1 is a possible D gene (6 bases). The V and J ends lost 7 bases and 0 bases respectively, with 17 bases between them. Germline loops: CDR1 MDHEN, CDR2 SYDVKM. CDR3 length: 16 amino acids. In nucleotides, the CDR3 is TGTGCCAGCACCTCTCTGACAGGCACTAGCACAGATACGCAGTATTTT. It translates to CASTSLTGTSTDTQYF.

In this sample, this clonotype turned up a few times. V is TRBV20-1 and J is TRBJ1-4, with unresolved D. The CDR3 consists of 15 residues. Germline V gene data show CDR1 as DFQATT and CDR2 as SNEGSKA (reference sequence). Trimming stripped 4 bases from V and 4 bases from J, with 16 bases between. The DNA for the CDR3 is TGCAGTGCTATGATCCTGGGTTCGGATAATGAAAAACTGTTTTTT. This encodes CSAMILGSDNEKLFF.

At least ten counts were recorded for this clonotype. J is TRBJ2-5 and V is TRBV9, with D perhaps being TRBD1 or TRBD2 (5 bases each). V lost 2 bases, J lost 5 bases, and 16 bases lay in between. Per germline, CDR1 SGDLS and CDR2 YYNGEE. The CDR3 has 15 residues. CDR3 nucleotides: TGTGCCAGCAGCGTTCAGCGTGGGGACGGGGAGACCCAGTACTTC. Translated: CASSVQRGDGETQYF.

This clonotype was seen repeatedly, ten times or more. The J gene is TRBJ1-6, the V gene TRBV28; a possible D gene is TRBD1 (5 bases). CDR1 and CDR2 from the germline V gene are MDHEN and SYDVKM. V was pared by 8 bases and J by 7 bases, with 15 bases between. The CDR3 is made up of 14 amino acids. As DNA, the CDR3 is TGTGCCAGCGGAATTGGACACTCCAATTCACCCCTCCACTTT. It is translated as CASGIGHSNSPLHF.

The rearrangement links TRBV7-9 to TRBJ2-7; a weak D match, TRBD1 (5 bases). Trimming shortened V by 3 bases and J by 3 bases, and 15 bases separated the two germline ends. The CDR3 runs to 15 residues. Germline V gene sequence: CDR1 SEHNR, CDR2 FQNEAQ (reference sequence). CDR3 sequence: CASSLKQVANYEQYF. CDR3 in DNA: TGTGCCAGCAGCTTGAAACAGGTGGCAAACTACGAGCAGTACTTC.